These 8 T cell receptor beta chains share one sample of origin, sequenced in a study of siplizumab effects on memory and regulatory T cells. Assay used: immunoSEQ multiplex PCR; TCRdb lists only in-frame clones, some missing. The sample yields about 72,000 clones, roughly nine tenths seen once. The sequencing input was CD8+ T cells sorted from blood. The receptors originated from a human donor in good health.

The gene calls are TRBV29-1 and TRBJ1-1, with TRBD1 as a possible D gene (6 bases). V lost 3 bases, J lost 8 bases, and 13 bases lay in between. The CDR3 is 12 amino acids. From germline, CDR1 is SQVTM and CDR2 ANQGSEA. The CDR3 spells CSVEGTGREAFF. The CDR3 DNA sequence: TGCAGCGTTGAGGGAACAGGGCGGGAAGCTTTCTTT.

The chain combines TRBV4-2 with TRBJ1-5; TRBD1 is a possible D gene (6 bases). The CDR3 is 17 residues long. Germline V gives CDR1 LGHNA, CDR2 YNFKEQ. Trimming took 0 bases from V and 0 from J, leaving 12 bases between them. The CDR3 bases are TGTGCCAGCAGCCAAGATGACAGGAGTTATAGCAATCAGCCCCAGCATTTT. Protein product: CASSQDDRSYSNQPQHF.

This chain links TRBV6-1 with TRBJ2-5; no definite D call. This CDR3 has 11 residues. V lost 6 bases, J lost 5 bases, and 7 bases lay in between. Per the germline V gene, CDR1 is MNHNS and CDR2 is SASEGT. This CDR3 is CASRVGETQYF. The CDR3 DNA is TGTGCCAGCAGAGTGGGGGAGACCCAGTACTTC.

The genes are TRBV7-9 and TRBJ2-3, with 11 bases that match TRBD2. V dropped 3 bases and J dropped 4; count of bases not matched to a gene: 6. The CDR3 has 16 residues. Germline V gene lookup returns CDR1 SEHNR and CDR2 FQNEAQ (reference sequence). CDR3 nucleotide sequence: TGTGCCAGCAGCTTCCTTAGCGGGAGGGCCCCAGATACGCAGTATTTT. It translates to CASSFLSGRAPDTQYF.

The rearrangement joins TRBV7-9 to TRBJ2-3, with 9 nucleotides matching TRBD2. Germline CDR1 reads SEHNR; CDR2 reads FQNEAQ (reference sequence). The CDR3 consists of 15 residues. Losses at the gene ends were 5 bases for V and 0 bases for J; bases not matched to a gene: 3. CDR3 DNA: TGTGCCAGCAGCCAACTAGCGGGTAGCACAGATACGCAGTATTTT. This codes for CASSQLAGSTDTQYF. Filled out from reference TRBV7-9 and TRBJ2-3, the complete variable domain reads DTGVSQNPRHKITKRGQNVTFRCDPISEHNRLYWYRQTLGQGPEFLTYFQNEAQLEKSRLLSDRFSAERPKGSFSTLEIQRTEQGDSAMYLCASSQLAGSTDTQYFGPGTRLTVL.

CDR3 residues: CASSLGLRDPTLYEQYF. CDR3 nucleotides: TGCGCCAGCAGCTTGGGCCTCCGGGACCCAACCCTTTACGAGCAGTACTTC. V and J are TRBV5-1 and TRBJ2-7, with D possibly called TRBD1 or TRBD2 (5 bases each). The CDR3 sequence is 17 residues long. The germline gives CDR1 SGHRS, CDR2 YFSETQ. V was pared by 0 bases and J by 4 bases, with 20 bases between.

The rearrangement links TRBV7-2 to TRBJ1-2; D uncertain. Trimming took off 3 bases at V and 8 bases at J, with 19 bases between the two ends. CDR1 is SGHTA and CDR2 is FQGNSA in the germline V gene. The CDR3 has 15 amino acids. The CDR3 region is CASSLPGALARGYTF. CDR3 in DNA: TGTGCCAGCAGCTTGCCGGGCGCCCTTGCCAGGGGCTACACCTTC.

This chain connects TRBV27 to TRBJ2-7, with TRBD2 identical over 7 bases. V dropped 5 bases and J dropped 2; count of bases not matched to a gene: 3. The CDR3 runs 13 residues. The V gene's germline CDR1 is MNHEY and CDR2 SMNVEV (reference sequence). CDR3: CASSSGAAYEQYF. The CDR3 region has the DNA TGTGCCAGCAGTAGCGGGGCCGCCTACGAGCAGTACTTC.